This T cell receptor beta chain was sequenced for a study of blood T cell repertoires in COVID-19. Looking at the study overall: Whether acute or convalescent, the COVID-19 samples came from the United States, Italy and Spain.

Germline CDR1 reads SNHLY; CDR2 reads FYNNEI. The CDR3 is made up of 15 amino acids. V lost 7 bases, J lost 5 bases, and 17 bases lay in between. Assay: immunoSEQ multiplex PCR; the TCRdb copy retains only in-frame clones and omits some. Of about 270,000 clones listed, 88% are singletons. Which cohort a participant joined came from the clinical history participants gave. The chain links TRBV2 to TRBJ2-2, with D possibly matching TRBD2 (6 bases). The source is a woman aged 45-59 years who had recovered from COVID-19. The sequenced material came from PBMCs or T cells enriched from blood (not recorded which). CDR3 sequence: CASTTGTAGTGELFF. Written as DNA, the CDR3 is TGTGCCAGCACCACCGGGACGGCGGGGACCGGGGAGCTGTTTTTT.